Listed here are 26 T cell receptor beta chains from one sample, sequenced in a study of T cells after yellow fever vaccination. In TCRdb, the 5' RACE reads were re-called with MiXCR into one record per CDR3 protein. The profile shows 100,000 to 150,000 distinct CDR3 sequences, 13% to 15% of them singletons. Specimen: CD8+ T cells sorted from PBMCs, collected 5 days after the yellow fever booster vaccination. Receptor source: a man aged 18 to 30 who received the YFV17D yellow fever vaccine.

A few counts support this clonotype. J is TRBJ2-1 and V is TRBV27; a possible D gene is TRBD1 (8 bases). The CDR3 loop spans 14 amino acids. Germline V CDR1 and CDR2: MNHEY, SMNVEV (reference sequence). V shed 6 bases and J shed 3 bases, with 12 bases lying between them. In DNA, the CDR3 is TGTGCCAGCAGAAACAGGGGGGGCTACAATGAGCAGTTCTTC. It encodes CASRNRGGYNEQFF.

This clonotype was recorded many times. CDR3 region: CASSLGTSYYEQYF. The CDR3 DNA is TGTGCCAGCAGTTTGGGGACATCCTACTACGAGCAGTACTTC. The V gene is TRBV12-3 or TRBV12-4, the J gene TRBJ2-7, with D tentatively TRBD1 (6 bases). The CDR3 totals 14 residues. V dropped 3 bases and J dropped 3 bases, with 12 bases sitting between them.

This clonotype was counted a few times. The rearrangement uses TRBV2 and TRBJ1-1; D gene uncertain. The germline CDR1 and CDR2 sequences are SNHLY and FYNNEI. This CDR3 has 14 amino acids. Trimming took off 9 bases at V and 0 bases at J, with 14 bases between the two ends. In nucleotides, the CDR3 is TGTGCCAGAACCCTTGGCGGACTGAACACTGAAGCTTTCTTT. Amino acid sequence: CARTLGGLNTEAFF.

This sequence joins TRBV4-3 and TRBJ2-2, with D perhaps TRBD2 (5 bases). The V end lost 1 base, the J end lost 5 bases, and 11 bases lay between the germline ends. CDR3 length: 15 residues. CDR1 LGHNA and CDR2 YSLEER come from the germline V gene. CDR3 nucleotides: TGCGCCAGCAGCCAAGCAGCGGTTGATACCGGGGAGCTGTTTTTT. Translation: CASSQAAVDTGELFF.

This clonotype has a handful of counts. The chain employs TRBV4-2 and TRBJ1-2, with D possibly being TRBD1 (6 bases). V dropped 2 bases and J dropped 4 bases, with 23 bases sitting between them. This CDR3 has 18 amino acids. The germline CDR1 and CDR2 sequences are LGHNA and YNFKEQ. CDR3 loop: CASSQILWQDSKVYGYTF. The CDR3 DNA follows: TGTGCCAGCAGCCAAATACTTTGGCAGGACAGTAAGGTCTATGGCTACACCTTC.

This chain connects TRBV7-3 to TRBJ2-1; TRBD1 matches at 9 bases. The CDR3 spans 15 residues. V was clipped by 4 bases and J by 9 bases; unmatched bases: 10. Per germline, CDR1 SGHTA and CDR2 FQGTGA. The CDR3 loop is CASSSAGTGFSEQFF. The CDR3 nucleotides read TGTGCCAGCAGCTCAGCCGGGACAGGGTTCTCTGAGCAGTTCTTC. Looking up the rest from reference TRBV7-3 and TRBJ2-1 gives the full variable domain: GAGVSQTPSNKVTEKGKYVELRCDPISGHTALYWYRQSLGQGPEFLIYFQGTGAADDSGLPNDRFFAVRPEGSVSTLKIQRTERGDSAVYLCASSSAGTGFSEQFFGPGTRLTVL.

The CDR3 loop is CASSIQGTGELFF. The DNA of the CDR3 is TGTGCCAGTAGTATCCAGGGGACGGGGGAGCTGTTTTTT. This chain joins TRBV19 and TRBJ2-2; D is perhaps TRBD1 (6 bases). Looked up from germline, CDR1 is LNHDA and CDR2 is SQIVND (reference sequence). CDR3 length equals 13 residues. The V and J ends lost 3 bases and 8 bases respectively, with 10 bases between them.

The chain combines TRBV9 with TRBJ2-1, with 8 bases that match TRBD2. This CDR3 spans 16 amino acids. CDR1 SGDLS and CDR2 YYNGEE come from the germline V gene. Trimming took 4 bases from V and 2 from J; bases not matched to a gene: 8. This CDR3 reads CASSPSGGGAYNEQFF. As DNA, the CDR3 is TGTGCCAGCAGCCCCTCGGGGGGGGGAGCCTACAATGAGCAGTTCTTC.

This clonotype has just a few counts. This rearrangement joins TRBV7-6 to TRBJ2-4; D remains unclear. Between the trimmed V and J ends, which lost 1 base and 2 bases, there was a span of 9 bases. From germline, CDR1 is SGHVS and CDR2 FNYEAQ. This CDR3 has 15 residues. Written as DNA, the CDR3 is TGTGCCAGCAGCTTAGATATGTCGCCCAAAAACATTCAGTACTTC. It is translated as CASSLDMSPKNIQYF.

This clonotype was recorded many times. V is TRBV9 and J is TRBJ1-1, with D possibly matching TRBD1 (5 bases). Trimming took off 3 bases at V and 0 bases at J, with 9 bases between the two ends. The germline V gene has CDR1 SGDLS and CDR2 YYNGEE. The CDR3 extends over 14 amino acids. The CDR3 region is CASSAGGLNTEAFF. The CDR3 nucleotides are TGTGCCAGCAGCGCTGGGGGGTTGAACACTGAAGCTTTCTTT.

In this sample, this clonotype turned up a few times. The rearrangement joins TRBV12-3 or TRBV12-4 to TRBJ2-3; the D call may be TRBD1 or TRBD2 (5 bases each). The CDR3 length is 15 residues. With 5 bases removed from V and 0 bases from J, the gap between germline ends came to 12 bases. CDR3 residues: CASSPLEGSTDTQYF. In nucleotides, the CDR3 is TGTGCCAGCAGTCCTTTAGAGGGGAGCACAGATACGCAGTATTTT.

This chain joins TRBV24-1 and TRBJ2-1; D is unclear. Trimming left V 3 bases short and J 7 bases short, with 12 bases between. The V gene's germline CDR1 is KGHDR and CDR2 SFDVKD. This CDR3 contains 14 residues. The CDR3 reads CATSDPLRLNEQFF. CDR3 bases: TGTGCCACCAGTGATCCCCTCAGGTTGAATGAGCAGTTCTTC.

This chain connects TRBV11-3 to TRBJ2-5, with 8 bases lining up with TRBD2. J lost 4 bases, V lost 4 bases, and 2 bases had no gene match. The germline V gene encodes CDR1 SGHNT and CDR2 YENEEA. CDR3 length: 13 amino acids. DNA of the CDR3: TGTGCCAGCAGCTACGGGGGGGGAGAGACCCAGTACTTC. Translation: CASSYGGGETQYF.

This clonotype has a count of ten or more. The chain links TRBV7-9 to TRBJ2-3, with 8 bases matching TRBD2. V dropped 4 bases and J dropped 6; count of bases not matched to a gene: 6. The CDR3 consists of 14 residues. CDR1 and CDR2 from the germline V gene are SEHNR and FQNEAQ (reference sequence). The CDR3 protein is CASSSSGGRDTQYF. CDR3 nucleotide sequence: TGTGCCAGCAGCTCCAGCGGGGGCAGGGATACGCAGTATTTT.

The V gene is TRBV12-3 or TRBV12-4, the J gene TRBJ1-3; D is perhaps TRBD1 (6 bases). V was pared by 8 bases and J by 4 bases, with 12 bases between. The CDR3 is 13 residues long. The DNA for the CDR3 is TGTGCCAGCCAACAGGGTTCGGGAAACACCATATATTTT. It translates to CASQQGSGNTIYF.

The V and J genes are TRBV6-5 and TRBJ2-7; 9 bases match TRBD1. Trimming at V came to 8 bases and at J to 5 bases, leaving 4 bases not matched to a gene. Germline V CDR1 and CDR2: MNHEY, SVGAGI. CDR3 size: 12 residues. The CDR3 loop is CASGQGFDEQYF. CDR3 bases: TGTGCCAGCGGACAGGGGTTCGACGAGCAGTACTTC.

This clonotype was seen a handful of times. CDR3 loop: CSAKDGLSTDTQYF. The DNA for the CDR3 is TGCAGTGCAAAGGACGGACTTAGCACAGATACGCAGTATTTT. The chain has TRBV20-1 and TRBJ2-3; tentative D call: TRBD2 (5 bases). Looked up from germline, CDR1 is DFQATT and CDR2 is SNEGSKA (reference sequence). V was trimmed by 6 bases and J by 0 bases, leaving 13 bases between them. The CDR3 is 14 residues long.

This clonotype was counted a few times. This rearrangement joins TRBV14 to TRBJ2-3, with D maybe TRBD1 (5 bases). The CDR3 is 15 amino acids. The germline V and J ends were trimmed by 1 base and 2 bases, with 10 bases remaining between them. Looked up from germline, CDR1 is SGHDN and CDR2 is FVKESK. CDR3 in DNA: TGTGCCAGCAGCCAAGGTGGGGCCAACACAGATACGCAGTATTTT. Translating it yields CASSQGGANTDTQYF.

The chain recombines TRBV6-2 or TRBV6-3 with TRBJ1-2, with 7 bases lining up with TRBD1. The germline gives CDR1 MNHEY, CDR2 SVGEGT. The CDR3 has 17 amino acids. J gave up 3 bases and V 0 bases, and 10 bases lay outside the gene matches. Here the CDR3 reads CASSYSIGEGTDYGYTF. The CDR3 coding sequence is TGTGCCAGCAGTTACTCGATAGGCGAAGGGACAGACTATGGCTACACCTTC.

The table lists this clonotype with many counts. V is TRBV5-1 and J is TRBJ2-1, with 12 bases fitting TRBD2. This CDR3 spans 16 amino acids. The junction had 12 bases not matched to a gene; V was cut back by 9 bases and J by 5 bases. Germline V CDR1 and CDR2: SGHRS, YFSETQ. CDR3 nucleotide sequence: TGCGCCACGAACCCGACTAGCGGGGGCCTAGACAATGAGCAGTTCTTC. This translates into CATNPTSGGLDNEQFF.

CDR3 DNA sequence: TGTGCCAGCAGCCACGCGGCGGGACACCTTCAAGAGACCCAGTACTTC. Its protein is CASSHAAGHLQETQYF. The chain joins TRBV7-9 to TRBJ2-5; D may match TRBD1 or TRBD2 (6 bases each). The V end lost 5 bases, the J end lost 2 bases, and 18 bases lay between the germline ends. The CDR3 runs 16 residues. Germline V gives CDR1 SEHNR, CDR2 FQNEAQ (reference sequence). Supplemented by reference TRBV7-9 and TRBJ2-5, the full variable domain reads DTGVSQNPRHKITKRGQNVTFRCDPISEHNRLYWYRQTLGQGPEFLTYFQNEAQLEKSRLLSDRFSAERPKGSFSTLEIQRTEQGDSAMYLCASSHAAGHLQETQYFGPGTRLLVL.

This clonotype was detected many times. This rearrangement joins TRBV6-4 to TRBJ1-2; 8 bases align to TRBD1. The CDR3 covers 16 residues. Germline V gene sequence: CDR1 MRHNA, CDR2 SNTAGT. Germline trimming cut 0 bases from V and 9 bases from J; bases unmatched to any gene: 12. CDR3 bases: TGTGCCAGCAGTGACTCCCCCGGGCAGGGGGCAGAGAGCTACACCTTC. It translates to CASSDSPGQGAESYTF.

The gene calls are TRBV19 and TRBJ1-3; TRBD1 matches 8 bases. Germline V lookup: CDR1 LNHDA, CDR2 SQIVND (reference sequence). The CDR3 sequence is 14 residues long. After removal of 6 bases from V and 0 bases from J, the junction contained 1 base not matched to a gene. The DNA for the CDR3 is TGTGCCAGTAGGGACAGGGACTCTGGAAACACCATATATTTT. Amino acids: CASRDRDSGNTIYF. The entire variable domain, with the rest obtained from reference TRBV19 and TRBJ1-3, is as follows: DGGITQSPKYLFRKEGQNVTLSCEQNLNHDAMYWYRQDPGQGLRLIYYSQIVNDFQKGDIAEGYSVSREKKESFPLTVTSAQKNPTAFYLCASRDRDSGNTIYFGEGSWLTVV.

This clonotype was detected ten times or more. The J gene is TRBJ2-7, the V gene TRBV20-1; tentative D call: TRBD1 (5 bases). The germline gives CDR1 DFQATT, CDR2 SNEGSKA (reference sequence). CDR3 length: 15 amino acids. The V and J ends lost 5 bases and 3 bases respectively, with 20 bases between them. CDR3 residues: CSASPNRLGDYEQYF. The CDR3 DNA follows: TGCAGTGCTTCACCAAACCGGCTAGGGGACTACGAGCAGTACTTC.

The chain combines TRBV19 with TRBJ1-1; D is unresolved. The CDR3 sequence is 15 residues long. The germline V gene encodes CDR1 LNHDA and CDR2 SQIVND (reference sequence). The ends were cut back, 9 bases at V and 0 bases at J, with 17 bases in the middle. The CDR3 region is CASSTAHTLNTEAFF. The DNA of the CDR3 is TGTGCCAGCAGCACGGCCCATACACTGAACACTGAAGCTTTCTTT.

This clonotype was counted a few times. The V call is TRBV6-5, the J call TRBJ2-7, with 10 bases that match TRBD2. The CDR3 spans 14 residues. The ends lost 6 bases at V and 4 bases at J; junction bases unmatched: 6. Germline V gene lookup returns CDR1 MNHEY and CDR2 SVGAGI. CDR3 nucleotide sequence: TGTGCCAGCAGCCCCCAGCGGGAGGGTTACGAGCAGTACGTC. Its translation: CASSPQREGYEQYV.